This TCR beta chain was recorded in a study of metastatic and nonmetastatic thyroid tumors. TCRdb redid the clone calls on the PCR reads using MiXCR. The table shows roughly 15,000 clones, with 20% to 25% occurring only once. J lost 7 bases, V lost 0 bases, and 0 bases had no gene match. CDR1 is SGHDT, CDR2 YYEEEE, per germline. CDR3 length: 13 residues. In this sample, this clone turned up many times. Other DNA sequences in the same sample also yield this CDR3. No treatment of any kind had been given to any patient before thyroid surgery. The sample was tumor tissue. The chain employs TRBV5-6 and TRBJ1-5; 8 positions agree with TRBD1. The TCR comes from a female donor with papillary thyroid cancer or a benign thyroid nodule (not recorded which). Some clones in this sample may be carry-over from other donors' samples. In DNA, the CDR3 is TGTGCCAGCAGCTTGGGACAGGGGCAGCCCCAGCATTTT. Protein: CASSLGQGQPQHF.